The source of this TCR beta chain is a study of cytomegalovirus exposure and HLA in healthy donors. Amplification used 60 Vbeta primers and 13 Jbeta primers. Data came from immunoSEQ multiplex PCR; TCRdb stores just in-frame clones and leaves some out. The sample holds some 150,000 clones; approximately 61% are singletons and the top ten take roughly 2.5%. There are a few counts of this clone. Germline V gene sequence: CDR1 WNHNN, CDR2 SYGVQD (reference sequence). The CDR3 totals 16 residues. V lost 2 bases, J lost 3 bases, and 9 bases stayed unmatched. The receptor comes from a woman aged 40 to 50 in good health and CMV-seronegative. The chain links TRBV10-1 to TRBJ2-7, with TRBD1 matching 8 bases. Sequencing was performed on PBMCs. CDR3 residues: CASSEGEGTGDYEQYF. As DNA, the CDR3 is TGCGCCAGCAGTGAGGGCGAAGGGACAGGAGACTACGAGCAGTACTTC.